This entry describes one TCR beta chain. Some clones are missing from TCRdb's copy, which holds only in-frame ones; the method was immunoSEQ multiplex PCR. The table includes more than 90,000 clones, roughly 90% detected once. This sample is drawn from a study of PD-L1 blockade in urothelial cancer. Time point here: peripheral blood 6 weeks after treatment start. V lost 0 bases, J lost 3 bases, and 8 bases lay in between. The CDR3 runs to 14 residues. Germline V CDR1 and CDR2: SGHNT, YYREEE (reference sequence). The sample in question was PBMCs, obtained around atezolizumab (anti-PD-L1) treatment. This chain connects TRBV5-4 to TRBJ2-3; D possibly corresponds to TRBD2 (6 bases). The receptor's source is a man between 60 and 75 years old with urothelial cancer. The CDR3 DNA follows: TGTGCCAGCAGCTTGGCGGCGGGGACAGATACGCAGTATTTT. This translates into CASSLAAGTDTQYF.